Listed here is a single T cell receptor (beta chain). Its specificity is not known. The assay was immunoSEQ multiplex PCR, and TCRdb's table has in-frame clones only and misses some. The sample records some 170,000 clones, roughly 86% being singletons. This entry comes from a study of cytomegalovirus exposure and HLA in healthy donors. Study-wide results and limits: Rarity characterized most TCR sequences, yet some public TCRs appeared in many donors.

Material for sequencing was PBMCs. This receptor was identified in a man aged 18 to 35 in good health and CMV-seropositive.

The CDR3 region is CASGLKKGYGYTF. The CDR3, as DNA: TGTGCTAGTGGTTTGAAGAAGGGGTATGGCTACACCTTC. The chain recombines TRBV12-5 with TRBJ1-2; possible D gene TRBD1, 5 bases. The germline CDR1 and CDR2 sequences are LGHNT and FRNRAP. The V end lost 2 bases, the J end lost 5 bases, and 9 bases lay between the germline ends. The CDR3 spans 13 residues.